This T cell receptor (beta chain) was found in a study of cytomegalovirus exposure and HLA in healthy donors (dated by TCRdb to 2016 to 2017). With respect to the entire study: An earlier analysis of about 560 of the donors reported 250 to 350 Gb of sequence data and 117 million unique TCR beta sequences obtained from about 179 million T cells. Approximately 300 gigabases of sequencing data and roughly 90 million unique TCR sequences were included in an early release covering around 600 HLA-typed donors. Among the roughly 400 genotyped donors, about 85% belonged to the genetic ancestry cluster associated with self-reported Caucasian donors. The study was designed to test whether signatures of past pathogen exposure could be identified by cataloging public T cell receptors. Using immunosequencing, the study profiled T cell repertoires from fewer than 700 subjects and related those repertoires to cytomegalovirus serostatus. Along with the approximately 600-subject first cohort, a separate validation cohort of over a hundred different subjects was used. To predict cytomegalovirus infection status, the study brought together high-throughput TCR immunosequencing, statistical association of individual TCRs with disease status, and machine learning. In a later analysis, previously published TCR beta repertoires from about 670 donors were re-analyzed and high-resolution HLA genotyping was added so that TCR occurrence patterns could be studied. In the later analysis, no new phenotypic data were used to find candidate immune exposures; instead, reliance was placed on TCR beta sequences and their occurrence across donors. To decide whether each TCR beta V gene segment behaved as functional or pseudogenic, an earlier analysis of several hundred of the donors relied on high-throughput TCR beta sequencing. Donor age, sex, ethnicity and CMV serostatus were compiled alongside the repertoire data. Genome-wide SNP genotypes for about 55% of the roughly 670 donors were used in a later genetic analysis, which treated that subset as a discovery cohort. Every discovery cohort repertoire had been produced on one sequencing platform. HLA typing covered class I and class II loci at four-digit resolution. Typing coverage differed by locus: A, B, C, DRB1 and DQB1 were typed in roughly 629-630 donors, DQA1 in 522, DPA1 in around 580, and DPB1 in about 450. Because of strong linkage in the cohort, roughly five DR-DQ haplotypes were treated as single units for association and clustering. Across 300 to 400 genotyped donors of the cohort, an average of about 240,000 unique TCR beta nucleotide sequences per donor were sequenced, and roughly 20% of those sequences were non-productive. Here is what the overall study found, with its caveats: Compared with the 666-donor mean, donors in an Asian-associated ancestry cluster had fewer N-insertions in productive TCRs, according to a later genetic analysis. A later genetic analysis associated a missense DCLRE1C variant with V-gene and J-gene trimming of TCR beta chains, and an independent cohort replicated the association. Broadly in line with IMGT annotations, most TCR beta V segments showed up in productive rearrangements about 87% or about 30% of the time in an earlier analysis of 587 of the donors. Correlated functional status among segregating V segments might reflect linkage disequilibrium, but an unknown experimental factor could not be ruled out. According to a later analysis, TCR association rates differed among HLA loci, with DRB1 alleles showing the most associated TCRs and HLA-C alleles showing the fewest. This cohort had only TCR beta chains sequenced, and the lack of alpha or paired-chain data limited which features could be detected. In both the original and validation cohorts, the classifier was reported to diagnose cytomegalovirus status with high specificity and sensitivity. Because counts were too low, some 17 rarely observed V segments, including chromosome 9 orphons, were excluded from the earlier analysis of under 650 of the donors. A later analysis found that HLA-associated TCR beta chains were more clonally expanded and had lower generation probabilities than equally common non-associated chains. Because some donors lacked HLA typing at each locus, the association tests relied only on the typed subset. A later analysis reported that several top co-occurrence clusters appeared linked to parvovirus B19, influenza, CMV and Epstein-Barr virus. According to a later analysis, most CMV-associated TCR beta chains appeared to be HLA-restricted, and the HLA associations seemed to be driven largely by CMV exposure. A further reported finding was that TCR beta sequences accurately predicted the HLA-A and HLA-B alleles for most subjects in the first cohort. The study listed 150 to 200 TCR beta chains as associated with cytomegalovirus. For the cohort, immune exposure information was limited to CMV serostatus. Roughly uniform sequencing depth across donors was assumed in presence/absence analyses, although this assumption may not hold. At a false discovery rate of 0.05, a later analysis linked some 18,000 TCR beta sequences to specific HLA alleles. While some public TCRs were present in many individuals, most TCR sequences turned up only very rarely across donors. Strong co-occurrence of HLA alleles, especially DR and DQ, made assigning TCR associations to individual alleles difficult. A cluster of highly shared sequence variants was judged likely to be a technical artifact of the sequencing pipeline. According to the authors, the approach could potentially be generalized to other disease states and immunological phenotypes. A few of the identified cytomegalovirus-associated TCR beta chains were confirmed in vitro to be specific for cytomegalovirus antigens.

In total, around 600 healthy bone marrow donors made up the cohort. Cohort members were all nominally healthy when sampled, although unrecorded immune exposures were likely present. The donor was CMV seropositive and belonged to the group of more than 250 seropositive cohort members. A peripheral blood sample was provided by each donor, and peripheral blood mononuclear cells were used for TCR beta sequencing. The Qiagen DNeasy Blood Extraction Kit was used to extract genomic DNA from the blood cell samples. A remark on this clone: Its antigen is unknown. There are no base qualities to consult, and no much larger clone falls within one base.

Library preparation employed the immunoSEQ multiplex PCR assay. For the multiplex PCR, a mixture combining 60 forward primers for TCR Vbeta segments and 13 reverse primers for TCR Jbeta segments was used. Amplification of the CDR3 region of rearranged TCR beta genes was performed with a multiplex PCR assay on genomic DNA. Amplified TCR beta libraries were sequenced as 87-base-pair reads on the Illumina HiSeq System. The paper's data handling went like this. Across the 500 to 700 repertoires, a later analysis counted tens of millions of unique TCR beta chains, around 11 million of which were shared by at least two donors. Raw reads were error-corrected and collapsed into unique sequences by a nearest-neighbor algorithm in which closely related sequences were merged to remove PCR and sequencing errors. CDR3 sequences were aligned to IMGT reference sequences to assign V, D and J gene segments. For a sequence to be retained, at least a six-nucleotide match to both a V gene segment and a J gene segment was required. Rearrangements were classified as productive when the CDR3 lacked stop codons and remained in frame with V and J, and all other rearrangements were classified as non-productive. Following IMGT convention, CDR3 was defined as the stretch from the second conserved V-encoded cysteine to the conserved J-encoded phenylalanine. Sequences without an unambiguous match to a single V gene segment were excluded from the earlier analysis of 500 to 700 of the donors. An earlier analysis of almost 600 of the donors classified V segments as functional when productive rearrangements were above 56.7% and as segregating when the standard deviation between donors was above 5%. A statistical classification framework was built to diagnose cytomegalovirus status from the catalog of TCR beta chain sequences. V and J gene assignment, in a later analysis, came from comparing TCR nucleotide sequences with IMGT/GENE-DB human TR gene sequences. The TCRdist pipeline was used in a later analysis to assign CDR3 sequences and most-parsimonious VDJ recombination scenarios. In a later analysis, every TCR beta chain was defined by the combination of its CDR3 amino acid sequence and its V-gene family, and reads without a unique V-gene family were dropped. To address suspected cross-contamination and a sequencing artifact, a later analysis removed 550 to 750 highly shared, low-generation-probability nucleotide sequences. In a later analysis, a clonal expansion index was calculated for each public chain from normalized within-repertoire ranks of inferred template counts. In a later analysis, generation probabilities were computed with a VDJ recombination model fitted to out-of-frame rearrangements, and the resulting probabilities were checked against IGoR. In a later analysis, hypergeometric tests were used to score TCR-TCR, TCR-HLA and TCR-CMV co-occurrence, with a repertoire-size bias correction applied to TCR pairs. To estimate false discovery rates, a later analysis permuted the HLA or CMV assignments 20 times. In a later analysis, co-occurring TCRs were grouped using DBSCAN, with TCRdist sequence similarity added in when clustering inside HLA-allele-positive subsets. Repertoires with fewer than 30,000 or more than 120,000 public chains, plus five repertoires with anomalous nucleotide sharing, were excluded from co-occurrence clustering. The table was pulled from immuneACCESS by TCRdb, which kept in-frame rearrangements only. Such tables lose some clones; where checked, under half of the loss comes from unresolved V genes, and the rest has no known cause. That table is the source of V, J and clone size, and D and trimming were worked out from the DNA. The sample yields about 170,000 clones; 65% to 85% were counted once. Together, the top ten hold under 5% of the sample.

The specimen sequenced was PBMCs. The clonotype comes from a woman in her fifties or sixties in good health and CMV-seropositive.

The sequenced DNA: TGTGCCAGCTCACCCGGGACAGGGCCCCAAGAGACCCAGTACTTC. It encodes CASSPGTGPQETQYF. The rearrangement joined TRBV18 to TRBJ2-5, and 9 bases in between align with TRBD1. At the junction V is shortened by 3 bases and J by 1 base; bases outside the gene matches: 3. Taken from cysteine to phenylalanine, the CDR3 has 15 residues. The only DNA kept is the CDR3, 45 bases in frame from the first base. CDR1 and CDR2 were assigned from the germline V gene as KGHSH and LQKENI.